This T cell receptor beta chain was recovered during a study of blood T cell repertoires in COVID-19. This CDR3 has 15 amino acids. Germline V gene sequence: CDR1 SGHRS, CDR2 YFSETQ. V trimming: 0 bases; J trimming: 7 bases; junction bases outside the gene matches: 4. Profiling relied on immunoSEQ multiplex PCR, and the TCRdb table lists in-frame clones only, not all of them. This table has around 120,000 clones, around 80% appearing once. This chain connects TRBV5-1 to TRBJ2-1, with 10 bases identical to TRBD1. Sequenced sample: peripheral blood. The clonotype was recovered from a man aged 50 or older with acute or convalescent COVID-19. CDR3 sequence (DNA): TGCGCCAGCAGCTTGGGGGACAGGGGCCAGAATGAGCAGTTCTTC. Protein: CASSLGDRGQNEQFF.